The 26 T cell receptor beta chains in this list originate from one sample, sequenced in a study of blood T cell repertoires in COVID-19. Clones were read by immunoSEQ multiplex PCR, and TCRdb kept only the in-frame ones, dropping some. The profile covers around 200,000 clones, with over 80% appearing a single time and roughly 6.6% taken by the ten largest. The sequencing input was peripheral blood. These TCRs come from a woman aged 40 to 50 with acute or convalescent COVID-19.

The chain combines TRBV27 with TRBJ1-1; 8 bases map to TRBD1. The CDR3 runs to 15 residues. Germline V lookup: CDR1 MNHEY, CDR2 SMNVEV (reference sequence). V shed 2 bases and J 1 base; nucleotides not matched to a gene: 3. The CDR3 DNA follows: TGTGCCAGCAGTTTAAGGACAGGGAGGAACACTGAAGCTTTCTTT. Its protein product is CASSLRTGRNTEAFF.

The V gene is TRBV14, the J gene TRBJ2-1; 8 bases are shared with TRBD2. Germline V gene data show CDR1 as SGHDN and CDR2 as FVKESK. Trimming took 2 bases from V and 10 from J; bases not matched to a gene: 10. The CDR3 has 15 amino acids. The CDR3 sequence: CASSQQLAAGGEQFF. CDR3 bases: TGTGCCAGCAGCCAACAACTAGCGGCCGGCGGAGAGCAGTTCTTC. Variable domain in full (rest from reference TRBV14 and TRBJ2-1): EAGVTQFPSHSVIEKGQTVTLRCDPISGHDNLYWYRRVMGKEIKFLLHFVKESKQDESGMPNNRFLAERTGGTYSTLKVQPAELEDSGVYFCASSQQLAAGGEQFFGPGTRLTVL.

A few counts support this clone. The chain uses TRBV28 and TRBJ1-4; a weak D match, TRBD1 (6 bases). Looked up from germline, CDR1 is MDHEN and CDR2 is SYDVKM. The CDR3 contains 15 residues. Trimming cost V 8 bases and J 0 bases, with 13 bases left between them. Here the CDR3 DNA reads TGTGCCAGCTCGGGGGCGGGGGCAACTAATGAAAAACTGTTTTTT. It encodes CASSGAGATNEKLFF.

The chain combines TRBV28 with TRBJ2-7, with D possibly being TRBD2 (6 bases). From germline, CDR1 is MDHEN and CDR2 SYDVKM. V gave up 3 bases and J gave up 6 bases, with 21 bases separating them. CDR3 length: 16 residues. The CDR3 DNA follows: TGTGCCAGCAGTTTCTTCTCGATGGGCGGGACGCCCGAGCAGTACTTC. As protein: CASSFFSMGGTPEQYF.

This rearrangement joins TRBV11-2 to TRBJ1-3, with D maybe TRBD1 (5 bases). The CDR3 spans 16 residues. The germline V gene has CDR1 SGHAT and CDR2 FQNNGV. V lost 5 bases and J lost 0, with 14 bases in between. CDR3 protein: CASSTSGKHSGNTIYF. The CDR3, as DNA: TGTGCCAGCAGCACATCAGGGAAACACTCTGGAAACACCATATATTTT.

The chain carries TRBV11-2 and TRBJ2-1; 9 nucleotides match TRBD1. Germline values: CDR1 SGHAT, CDR2 FQNNGV. The CDR3 extends over 15 amino acids. Trimming took 5 bases from V and 5 from J; bases not matched to a gene: 7. The CDR3 DNA sequence: TGTGCCAGCAGCCCCCAGGGACAGGGACACAATGAGCAGTTCTTC. Residues: CASSPQGQGHNEQFF.

Written as DNA, the CDR3 is TGTGCCATCTCTTGGGCGGGCTATGGCTACACCTTC. This gives the protein CAISWAGYGYTF. The chain has TRBV2 and TRBJ1-2; D gene uncertain. Trimming cost V 10 bases and J 4 bases, with 13 bases left between them. The germline V gene has CDR1 SNHLY and CDR2 FYNNEI. There are 12 residues in the CDR3. Full variable domain (rest looked up from reference TRBV2 and TRBJ1-2): EPEVTQTPSHQVTQMGQEVILRCVPISNHLYFYWYRQILGQKVEFLVSFYNNEISEKSEIFDDQFSVERPDGSNFTLKIRSTKLEDSAMYFCAISWAGYGYTFGSGTRLTVV.

CDR3 region: CASSPPIVHSTYEQYF. The CDR3 DNA reads TGTGCCAGCTCACCACCGATTGTCCACAGTACCTACGAGCAGTACTTC. This rearrangement joins TRBV18 to TRBJ2-7, with unresolved D. The ends were cut back, 0 bases at V and 2 bases at J, with 14 bases in the middle. From germline, CDR1 is KGHSH and CDR2 LQKENI. The CDR3 length is 16 residues.

This clone has more than one count but fewer than ten. The chain links TRBV18 to TRBJ2-3, with 8 positions matching TRBD1. Germline V gene sequence: CDR1 KGHSH, CDR2 LQKENI. V gave up 5 bases and J gave up 3 bases; unmatched junction bases: 19. This CDR3 contains 19 residues. The CDR3 coding sequence is TGTGCCAGCTCAAACCGGGAGACAGGGGATACAGTTAGGACAGATACGCAGTATTTT. Its protein product is CASSNRETGDTVRTDTQYF.

Here the CDR3 DNA reads TGCGCCAGCAGCTTGTATGGGACAGAGGAAGGCTACACCTTC. Residues: CASSLYGTEEGYTF. V is TRBV5-1 and J is TRBJ1-2; 7 bases map to TRBD1. The CDR3 extends over 14 amino acids. CDR1 is SGHRS and CDR2 is YFSETQ in the germline V gene. Trimming removed 1 base from V and 8 bases from J; junction bases left unmatched: 8.

The chain is built from TRBV5-6 and TRBJ1-2, with a possible D match to TRBD1 (5 bases). The V end lost 3 bases, the J end lost 4 bases, and 13 bases lay between the germline ends. The CDR3 contains 14 residues. CDR1 is SGHDT, CDR2 YYEEEE, per germline. The CDR3 here is CASSWGGLSYGYTF. The CDR3 DNA reads TGTGCCAGCAGCTGGGGGGGATTGAGCTATGGCTACACCTTC.

The V and J genes are TRBV4-2 and TRBJ1-2; D perhaps matches TRBD1 (5 bases). The germline V gene has CDR1 LGHNA and CDR2 YNFKEQ. This CDR3 region has 14 residues. V lost 1 base, J lost 7 bases, and 13 bases lay in between. This CDR3 reads CASSQGITGGGYTF. The CDR3 DNA reads TGTGCCAGCAGCCAAGGTATTACCGGGGGTGGCTACACCTTC.

The chain links TRBV28 to TRBJ1-2, with D tentatively TRBD1 (5 bases). The CDR3 is 13 residues long. Germline assignment: CDR1 MDHEN and CDR2 SYDVKM. Trimming cost V 4 bases and J 1 base, with 7 bases left between them. The CDR3 loop is CASSSQVNYGYTF. In DNA form, the CDR3 reads TGTGCCAGCAGTTCACAGGTTAACTATGGCTACACCTTC.

This chain links TRBV4-1 with TRBJ1-2; TRBD1 might be the D (5 bases). The CDR3 is 16 amino acids. V was cut by 9 bases and J by 7 bases, with 27 bases left in between. CDR1 and CDR2 (germline): MGHRA, YSYEKL. CDR3 loop: CARMQVTWGVQGGYTF. CDR3 coding DNA: TGCGCCAGAATGCAAGTCACGTGGGGGGTACAAGGTGGCTACACCTTC.

The chain carries TRBV6-2 or TRBV6-3 and TRBJ1-5, with TRBD1 as a possible D gene (6 bases). The germline V gene has CDR1 MNHEY and CDR2 SVGEGT. Deletions cut 5 bases from V and 5 bases from J, with 16 bases between. The CDR3 covers 15 residues. In DNA form, the CDR3 reads TGTGCCAGCAGTCACGGGGGGCGGCAGGATCAGCCCCAGCATTTT. Its protein product is CASSHGGRQDQPQHF.

This clone was observed a few times. The chain links TRBV7-2 to TRBJ2-1, with 12 bases that match TRBD2. CDR1 SGHTA and CDR2 FQGNSA come from the germline V gene. The trim removed 2 bases at V and 9 bases at J, leaving 8 bases unmatched. The CDR3 runs to 16 residues. CDR3 residues: CASSLRLAGGLTEQFF. CDR3 DNA sequence: TGTGCCAGCAGCTTACGGCTAGCGGGGGGGCTTACTGAGCAGTTCTTC.

V gene TRBV5-1 combines with J gene TRBJ2-5; 8 bases match TRBD2. This CDR3 is 17 amino acids long. The ends lost 0 bases at V and 5 bases at J; junction bases unmatched: 12. CDR1 is SGHRS and CDR2 is YFSETQ in the germline V gene. The CDR3 sequence is CASSLAWGSGGRETQYF. The CDR3 DNA sequence: TGCGCCAGCAGCTTGGCCTGGGGGAGCGGGGGTCGGGAGACCCAGTACTTC.

The chain couples TRBV12-3 or TRBV12-4 to TRBJ2-2; D might be TRBD1 (6 bases). The CDR3 has 12 residues. The V and J ends lost 4 bases and 6 bases respectively, with 6 bases between them. The CDR3 bases are TGTGCCAGCAGTTACAGGGCCGGGGAGCTGTTTTTT. Protein: CASSYRAGELFF.

Turning to this clone: The same CDR3 is also encoded by other DNA sequences in this sample. The chain carries TRBV6-5 and TRBJ2-7; TRBD1 matches 7 bases. Germline V gene data show CDR1 as MNHEY and CDR2 as SVGAGI. After removal of 5 bases from V and 2 bases from J, the junction contained 3 bases not matched to a gene. The length of the CDR3 is 13 residues. The CDR3 DNA sequence: TGTGCCAGCAGTAGGGACAGCACCTACGAGCAGTACTTC. This sequence encodes CASSRDSTYEQYF.

This clone turned up a few times. CDR3 nucleotides: TGTGCCAGCAGCTTCGTGTTGGGGAGCGGAGGAGAGACCCAGTACTTC. As protein: CASSFVLGSGGETQYF. The genes are TRBV7-6 and TRBJ2-5; weak D call: TRBD2 (5 bases). The CDR3 totals 16 residues. V was shortened by 3 bases and J by 4 bases, with 18 bases between the two germline ends. The germline V gene encodes CDR1 SGHVS and CDR2 FNYEAQ.

This clone appeared once. The rearrangement uses TRBV6-6 and TRBJ1-6; 7 bases are shared with TRBD1. Losses at the gene ends were 4 bases for V and 11 bases for J; bases not matched to a gene: 5. Per germline, CDR1 MNHNY and CDR2 SVGAGI (reference sequence). The CDR3 has 13 residues. As DNA, the CDR3 is TGTGCCAGCAGTTCAGGGGGTTTAACACCCCTCCACTTT. This gives the protein CASSSGGLTPLHF.

This sequence joins TRBV7-8 and TRBJ1-2; D is perhaps TRBD1 (5 bases). Trimming stripped 3 bases from V and 7 bases from J, with 9 bases between. CDR1 SGHVS and CDR2 FQNEAQ come from the germline V gene. The CDR3 covers 12 residues. Here the CDR3 DNA reads TGTGCCAGCAGCTTTCAGGGACTTGGCTACACCTTC. It specifies CASSFQGLGYTF. Looking up the rest from reference TRBV7-8 and TRBJ1-2 gives the full variable domain: GAGVSQSPRYKVAKRGQDVALRCDPISGHVSLFWYQQALGQGPEFLTYFQNEAQLDKSGLPSDRFFAERPEGSVSTLKIQRTQQEDSAVYLCASSFQGLGYTFGSGTRLTVV.

This clone was observed a handful of times. The rearrangement links TRBV2 to TRBJ1-5, with TRBD1 as a possible D gene (5 bases). This CDR3 is 14 amino acids long. CDR1 and CDR2 from the germline V gene are SNHLY and FYNNEI. Trimming took off 1 base at V and 5 bases at J, with 9 bases between the two ends. The CDR3 protein is CASSEDWDYQPQHF. DNA for the CDR3: TGTGCCAGCAGTGAAGACTGGGACTATCAGCCCCAGCATTTT.

In its sample, this clone was seen once. The rearrangement links TRBV5-1 to TRBJ2-7; 9 bases agree with TRBD1. The CDR3 is 13 residues long. V lost 4 bases and J lost 5; bases outside the gene matches: 4. CDR1 and CDR2 (germline): SGHRS, YFSETQ. The CDR3 is CASSPRDRDEQYF. CDR3 sequence (DNA): TGCGCCAGCAGCCCCAGGGACAGGGACGAGCAGTACTTC.

The V and J genes are TRBV6-5 and TRBJ2-7, with a weak D call TRBD2 (7 bases). The germline V gene encodes CDR1 MNHEY and CDR2 SVGAGI. The V end was cut by 7 bases, the J end by 0 bases, with 13 bases between. The CDR3 totals 14 residues. CDR3 DNA: TGTGCCAGCATGGGAGGGGGGAACTCCTACGAGCAGTACTTC. Protein sequence: CASMGGGNSYEQYF.

The chain couples TRBV10-2 to TRBJ2-7; 9 nucleotides agree with TRBD1. The CDR3 consists of 18 residues. Germline V gene sequence: CDR1 WSHSY, CDR2 SAAADI. V trimming: 6 bases; J trimming: 2 bases; junction bases outside the gene matches: 17. This CDR3 is CASRSGQGGISSPYEQYF. CDR3 bases: TGCGCCAGCAGATCGGGACAGGGTGGAATAAGTAGCCCCTACGAGCAGTACTTC.